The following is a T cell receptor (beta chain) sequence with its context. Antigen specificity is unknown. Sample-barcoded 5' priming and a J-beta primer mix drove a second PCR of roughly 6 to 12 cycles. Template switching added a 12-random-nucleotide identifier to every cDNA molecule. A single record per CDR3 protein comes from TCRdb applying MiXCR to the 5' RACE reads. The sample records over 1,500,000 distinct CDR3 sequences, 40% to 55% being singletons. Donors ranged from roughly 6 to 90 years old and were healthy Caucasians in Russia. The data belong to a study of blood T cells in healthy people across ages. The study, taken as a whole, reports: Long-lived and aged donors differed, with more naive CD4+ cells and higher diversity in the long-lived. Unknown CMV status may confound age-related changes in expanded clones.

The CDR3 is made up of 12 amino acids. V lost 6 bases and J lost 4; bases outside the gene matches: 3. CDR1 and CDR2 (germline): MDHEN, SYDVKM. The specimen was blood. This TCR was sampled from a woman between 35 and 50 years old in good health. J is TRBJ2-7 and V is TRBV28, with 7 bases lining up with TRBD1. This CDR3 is CASRQGLYEQYF. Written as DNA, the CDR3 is TGTGCCAGCAGACAGGGGCTATACGAGCAGTACTTC.